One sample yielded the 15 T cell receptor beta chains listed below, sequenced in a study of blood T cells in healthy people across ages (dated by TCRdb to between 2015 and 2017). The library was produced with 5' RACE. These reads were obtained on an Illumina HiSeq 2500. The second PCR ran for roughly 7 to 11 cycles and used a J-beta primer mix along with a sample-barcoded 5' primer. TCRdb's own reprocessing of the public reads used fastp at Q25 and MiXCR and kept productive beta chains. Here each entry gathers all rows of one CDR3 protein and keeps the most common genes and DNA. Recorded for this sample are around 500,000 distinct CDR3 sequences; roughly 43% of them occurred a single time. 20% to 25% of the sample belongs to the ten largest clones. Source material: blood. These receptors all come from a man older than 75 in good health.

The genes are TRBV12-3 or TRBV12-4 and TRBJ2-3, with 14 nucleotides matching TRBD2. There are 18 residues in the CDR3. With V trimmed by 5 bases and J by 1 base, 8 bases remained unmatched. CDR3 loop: CASSLGTSGGTGTDTQYF. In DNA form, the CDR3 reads TGTGCCAGCAGTCTCGGGACTAGCGGGGGCACAGGCACAGATACGCAGTATTTT.

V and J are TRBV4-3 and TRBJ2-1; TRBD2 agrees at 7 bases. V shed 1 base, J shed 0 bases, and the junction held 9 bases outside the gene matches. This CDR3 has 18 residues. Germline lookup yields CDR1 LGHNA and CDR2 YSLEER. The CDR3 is CASSQALGGRGSYNEQFF. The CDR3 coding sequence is TGCGCCAGCAGCCAAGCCCTCGGGGGGAGGGGCTCCTACAATGAGCAGTTCTTC.

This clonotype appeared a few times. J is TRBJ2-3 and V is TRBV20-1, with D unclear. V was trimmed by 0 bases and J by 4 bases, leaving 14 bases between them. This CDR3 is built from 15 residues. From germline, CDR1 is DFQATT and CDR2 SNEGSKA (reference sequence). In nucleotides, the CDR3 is TGCAGTGCTAGAGATCCTCAAGTGAGCGCAGATACGCAGTATTTT. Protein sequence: CSARDPQVSADTQYF.

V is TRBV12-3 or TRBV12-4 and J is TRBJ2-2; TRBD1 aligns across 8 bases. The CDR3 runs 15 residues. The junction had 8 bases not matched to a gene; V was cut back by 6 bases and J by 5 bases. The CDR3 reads CASRPWTGLTGELFF. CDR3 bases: TGTGCCAGCAGACCGTGGACAGGGTTAACCGGGGAGCTGTTTTTT.

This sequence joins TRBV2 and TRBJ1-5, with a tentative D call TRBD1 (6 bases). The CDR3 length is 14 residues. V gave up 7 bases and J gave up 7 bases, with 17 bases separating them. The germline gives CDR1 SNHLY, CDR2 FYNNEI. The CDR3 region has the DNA TGTGCCAGCAAGGGCAGGGGAAGTTGGCAGCCCCAGCATTTT. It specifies CASKGRGSWQPQHF. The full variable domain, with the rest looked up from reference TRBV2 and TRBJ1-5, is EPEVTQTPSHQVTQMGQEVILRCVPISNHLYFYWYRQILGQKVEFLVSFYNNEISEKSEIFDDQFSVERPDGSNFTLKIRSTKLEDSAMYFCASKGRGSWQPQHFGDGTRLSIL.

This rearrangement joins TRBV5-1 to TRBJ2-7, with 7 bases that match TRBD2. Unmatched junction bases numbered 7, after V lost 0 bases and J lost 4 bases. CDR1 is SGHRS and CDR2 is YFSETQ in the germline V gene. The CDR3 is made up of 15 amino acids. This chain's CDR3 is CASSLASGGGYEQYF. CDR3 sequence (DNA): TGCGCCAGCAGCTTGGCATCGGGAGGAGGATACGAGCAGTACTTC.

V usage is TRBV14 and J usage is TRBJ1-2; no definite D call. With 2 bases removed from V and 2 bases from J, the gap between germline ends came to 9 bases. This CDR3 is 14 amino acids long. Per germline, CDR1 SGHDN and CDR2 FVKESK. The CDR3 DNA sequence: TGTGCCAGCAGCCAATCGCCGGGGAACTATGGCTACACCTTC. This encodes CASSQSPGNYGYTF.

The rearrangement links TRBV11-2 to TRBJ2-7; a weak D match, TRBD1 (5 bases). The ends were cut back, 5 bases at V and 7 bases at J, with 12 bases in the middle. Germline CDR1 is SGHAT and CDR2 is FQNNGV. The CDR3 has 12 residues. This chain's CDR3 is CASSPDSGEQYF. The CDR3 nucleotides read TGTGCCAGCAGCCCAGACAGTGGAGAGCAGTACTTC. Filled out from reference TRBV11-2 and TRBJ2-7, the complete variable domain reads EAGVAQSPRYKIIEKRQSVAFWCNPISGHATLYWYQQILGQGPKLLIQFQNNGVVDDSQLPKDRFSAERLKGVDSTLKIQPAKLEDSAVYLCASSPDSGEQYFGPGTRLTVT.

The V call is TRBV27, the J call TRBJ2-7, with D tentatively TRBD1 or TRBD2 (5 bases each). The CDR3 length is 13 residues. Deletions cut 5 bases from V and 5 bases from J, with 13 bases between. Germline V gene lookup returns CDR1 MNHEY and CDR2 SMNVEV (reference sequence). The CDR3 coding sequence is TGTGCCAGCAGTCCGGGACGGGCCAACGAGCAGTACTTC. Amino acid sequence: CASSPGRANEQYF.

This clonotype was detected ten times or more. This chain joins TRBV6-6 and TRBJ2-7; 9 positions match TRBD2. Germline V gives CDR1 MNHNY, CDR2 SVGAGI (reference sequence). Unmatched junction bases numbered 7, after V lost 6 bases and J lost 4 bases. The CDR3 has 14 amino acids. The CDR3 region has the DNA TGTGCCAGCAGCACCCGTAGCGGGAGTTACGAGCAGTACTTC. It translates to CASSTRSGSYEQYF.

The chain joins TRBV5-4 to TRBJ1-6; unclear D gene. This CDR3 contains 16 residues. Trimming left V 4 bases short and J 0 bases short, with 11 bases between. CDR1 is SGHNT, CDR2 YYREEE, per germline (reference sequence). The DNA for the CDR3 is TGTGCCAGCAGCGTGGAAGCGAGCTCCTATAATTCACCCCTCCACTTT. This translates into CASSVEASSYNSPLHF.

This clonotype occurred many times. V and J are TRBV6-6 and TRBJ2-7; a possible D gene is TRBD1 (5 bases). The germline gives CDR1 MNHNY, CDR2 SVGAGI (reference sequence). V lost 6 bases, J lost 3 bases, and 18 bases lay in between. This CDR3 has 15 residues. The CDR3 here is CASSPYVQGNYEQYF. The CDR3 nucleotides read TGTGCCAGCAGCCCCTATGTCCAGGGCAACTACGAGCAGTACTTC.

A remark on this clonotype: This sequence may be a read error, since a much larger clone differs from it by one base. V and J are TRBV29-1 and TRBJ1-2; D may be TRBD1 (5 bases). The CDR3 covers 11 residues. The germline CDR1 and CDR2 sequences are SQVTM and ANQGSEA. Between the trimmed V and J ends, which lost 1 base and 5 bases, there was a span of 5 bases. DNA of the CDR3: TGCAGCGTTGAAGGGGGGTATGGCTACACCTTC. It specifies CSVEGGYGYTF.

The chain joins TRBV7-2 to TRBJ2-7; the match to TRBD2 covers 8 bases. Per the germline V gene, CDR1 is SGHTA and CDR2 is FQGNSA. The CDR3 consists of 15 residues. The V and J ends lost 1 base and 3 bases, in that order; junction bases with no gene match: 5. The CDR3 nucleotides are TGTGCCAGCAGCTTAGTTGTAGCGGGATACTACGAGCAGTACTTC. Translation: CASSLVVAGYYEQYF.

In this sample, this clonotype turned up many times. DNA of the CDR3: TGTGCCAGCAGTTACTCCCGGCTAGCGGGGAGTGAGCAGTTCTTC. It codes for CASSYSRLAGSEQFF. The chain employs TRBV6-5 and TRBJ2-1; 9 bases line up with TRBD2. The germline V gene has CDR1 MNHEY and CDR2 SVGAGI. The CDR3 contains 15 residues. V shed 0 bases and J 9 bases; nucleotides not matched to a gene: 6.